These 21 T cell receptor beta chains originate from one sample sequenced in a study of monozygotic twins with inflammatory bowel disease. TCRdb reprocessed the 5' RACE reads, keeping one entry per CDR3 protein, no DNA. This sample's table reports some 170,000 distinct CDR3 sequences. What was sequenced was blood. These receptors were collected from a human donor with ulcerative colitis or Crohn's disease, or a healthy co-twin of an affected twin (not recorded which).

The gene calls are TRBV20-1 and TRBJ1-1; as DNA is missing, the TRBD1 call by TCRdb cannot be tested. The CDR3 consists of 13 residues. The germline CDR1 and CDR2 sequences are DFQATT and SNEGSKA (reference sequence). CDR3 amino acids: CSASRTEDTEAFF.

This rearrangement joins TRBV11-3 to TRBJ1-1; the D call of TRBD1 rests on TCRdb alone, since no DNA is present to check it. The CDR3 extends over 15 amino acids. Germline CDR1 and CDR2: SGHNT and YENEEA. The CDR3 region is CASSARDTGLAEAFF. Looking up the rest from reference TRBV11-3 and TRBJ1-1 gives the full variable domain: EAGVVQSPRYKIIEKKQPVAFWCNPISGHNTLYWYLQNLGQGPELLIRYENEEAVDDSQLPKDRFSAERLKGVDSTLKIQPAELGDSAVYLCASSARDTGLAEAFFGQGTRLTVV.

The chain joins TRBV9 to TRBJ2-5; TCRdb designates TRBD2, a call that cannot be tested without DNA. The CDR3 is 14 amino acids. Germline V lookup: CDR1 SGDLS, CDR2 YYNGEE. The CDR3: CASNPRDSQETQYF.

The CDR3 here is CASSTQFSPAGADEAFF. The rearrangement joins TRBV9 to TRBJ1-1; the D call of TRBD1 rests on TCRdb alone, since no DNA is present to check it. Germline V CDR1 and CDR2: SGDLS, YYNGEE. The CDR3 extends over 17 amino acids.

The rearrangement links TRBV7-9 to TRBJ1-1. The CDR3 is 16 amino acids. Per the germline V gene, CDR1 is SEHNR and CDR2 is FQNEAQ (reference sequence). This chain's CDR3 is CASSLAEAGTDTEAFF.

CDR3: CASSPGLAMETQYF. V gene TRBV7-9 combines with J gene TRBJ2-5; absent DNA, TCRdb's TRBD2 call cannot be checked. CDR3 length equals 14 residues. The germline gives CDR1 SEHNR, CDR2 FQNEAQ (reference sequence).

V is TRBV9 and J is TRBJ2-1; TCRdb indicates TRBD1, and absent DNA this call remains unverified. Germline assignment: CDR1 SGDLS and CDR2 YYNGEE. The CDR3 contains 13 residues. The CDR3: CASSIAGADEQFF.

This chain links TRBV5-1 with TRBJ2-1; TCRdb indicates TRBD1, and absent DNA this call remains unverified. CDR1 is SGHRS, CDR2 YFSETQ, per germline. The CDR3 spans 14 residues. This CDR3 is CASSLGGRGNEQFF. Combining the CDR3 with reference TRBV5-1 and TRBJ2-1 gives the whole variable domain KAGVTQTPRYLIKTRGQQVTLSCSPISGHRSVSWYQQTPGQGLQFLFEYFSETQRNKGNFPGRFSGRQFSNSRSEMNVSTLELGDSALYLCASSLGGRGNEQFFGPGTRLTVL.

This chain connects TRBV7-2 to TRBJ2-1; the TRBD2 assignment by TCRdb is unverifiable without DNA. Per germline, CDR1 SGHTA and CDR2 FQGNSA. CDR3 size: 16 residues. The CDR3 is CASSSRTSGRGNEQFF.

V gene TRBV20-1 combines with J gene TRBJ2-5. The CDR3 sequence is 13 residues long. The germline gives CDR1 DFQATT, CDR2 SNEGSKA (reference sequence). CDR3: CGLPFGEQETQYF.

The J gene is TRBJ2-1, the V gene TRBV12-3 or TRBV12-4; without DNA, the TCRdb call of TRBD1 cannot be checked. The length of the CDR3 is 14 residues. CDR3 protein: CATARGTLNNEQFF.

This chain links TRBV10-3 with TRBJ2-7; TCRdb's D call, TRBD1, is unchecked because there is no DNA. The CDR3 contains 12 residues. Germline values: CDR1 ENHRY, CDR2 SYGVKD. CDR3 sequence: CATIGGGYEQYF.

The J gene is TRBJ2-3, the V gene TRBV27; as DNA is missing, the TRBD2 call by TCRdb cannot be tested. The germline V gene encodes CDR1 MNHEY and CDR2 SMNVEV (reference sequence). This CDR3 has 17 amino acids. CDR3 in amino acids: CASSLAWDWRITDTQYF.

The genes are TRBV12-3 or TRBV12-4 and TRBJ2-3; the D call of TRBD1 rests on TCRdb alone, since no DNA is present to check it. The CDR3 sequence is 15 residues long. The CDR3 sequence: CASSFRQGSTDTQYF.

The genes are TRBV19 and TRBJ2-3; the D call of TRBD1 rests on TCRdb alone, since no DNA is present to check it. Germline V gene lookup returns CDR1 LNHDA and CDR2 SQIVND (reference sequence). The CDR3 sequence is 16 residues long. The chain's CDR3 is CASSITGELLTDTQYF.

The chain uses TRBV5-1 and TRBJ1-5; TCRdb names TRBD1, which stays unverified in the absence of DNA. Germline V CDR1 and CDR2: SGHRS, YFSETQ. The CDR3 loop spans 14 amino acids. This chain's CDR3 is CASSFEGGNQPQHF.

The chain is built from TRBV5-1 and TRBJ2-1; TCRdb returns TRBD2, unconfirmable since there is no DNA. The CDR3 length is 14 residues. Germline CDR1 SGHRS, CDR2 YFSETQ. CDR3 loop: CASSLTRAYNEQFF.

The chain uses TRBV7-9 and TRBJ1-2; TCRdb outputs TRBD1, but without DNA this stays unchecked. CDR3 length: 13 amino acids. Germline V gives CDR1 SEHNR, CDR2 FQNEAQ (reference sequence). The CDR3 reads CASSQPTGSGYTF.

The gene calls are TRBV11-2 and TRBJ2-3; TCRdb calls TRBD2, which cannot be checked without DNA. The CDR3 spans 14 residues. CDR1 and CDR2 (germline): SGHAT, FQNNGV. CDR3 in amino acids: CASSPSLSTDTQYF.

The CDR3 loop reads CASSIGTGGQPQHF. The chain recombines TRBV7-8 with TRBJ1-5; lacking DNA, the TRBD1 call made by TCRdb goes unchecked. The germline V gene encodes CDR1 SGHVS and CDR2 FQNEAQ. The CDR3 runs 14 residues. The variable domain in full, with the rest retrieved from reference TRBV7-8 and TRBJ1-5, is GAGVSQSPRYKVAKRGQDVALRCDPISGHVSLFWYQQALGQGPEFLTYFQNEAQLDKSGLPSDRFFAERPEGSVSTLKIQRTQQEDSAVYLCASSIGTGGQPQHFGDGTRLSIL.

The chain couples TRBV3-1 to TRBJ2-7. The V gene's germline CDR1 is LGHDT and CDR2 YNNKEL (reference sequence). The CDR3 has 12 amino acids. This chain's CDR3 is CASSQVRNEQYF.